This T cell receptor beta chain was sequenced for a study of low-dose radiotherapy and immunotherapy resistance in tumors. As to time point: before trial treatment. Primers targeting TRAV and TRBV primed first-strand cDNA, covering alpha and beta chains. TCR amplification involved roughly 21 PCR cycles with a constant-region primer and V-primer adapter. MiXCR, applied by TCRdb to the reads, yields one record per CDR3 protein. The repertoire holds around 83,000 distinct CDR3 sequences, around 18% seen once, with around 6.1% in the top ten. The length of the CDR3 is 14 residues. V gave up 3 bases and J gave up 6 bases; unmatched junction bases: 6. Germline-derived CDR1 and CDR2 are SGHTA and FQGNSA.

This TCR derives from a male donor with prostate cancer. The rearrangement joins TRBV7-2 to TRBJ2-3; 7 bases fit TRBD2. The sequencing used PBMCs, collected before treatment. As DNA, the CDR3 is TGTGCCAGCAGCTTTGGACTAGGTTCGGATACGCAGTATTTT. This translates into CASSFGLGSDTQYF.